These 32 T cell receptor beta chains were sequenced from one sample in a study of T cells after yellow fever vaccination. One entry per CDR3 protein, called by TCRdb with MiXCR from the 5' RACE reads. In the table there are 300,000 to 400,000 distinct CDR3 sequences, around 13% of which are singletons. The sample in question was CD4+ T cells sorted from PBMCs, obtained 15 days after the yellow fever booster vaccination. The origin of the receptors is a man aged 18-30 years who received the YFV17D yellow fever vaccine.

V and J are TRBV5-1 and TRBJ1-3; D unresolved. The CDR3 consists of 12 residues. Per germline, CDR1 SGHRS and CDR2 YFSETQ. V dropped 8 bases and J dropped 0 bases, with 6 bases sitting between them. CDR3 coding DNA: TGCGCCAGTACTGACTCTGGAAACACCATATATTTT. Residues: CASTDSGNTIYF.

At least ten counts were recorded for this clonotype. This rearrangement joins TRBV5-1 to TRBJ1-1; D gene uncertain. This CDR3 spans 17 amino acids. Germline V gene lookup returns CDR1 SGHRS and CDR2 YFSETQ. Trimming removed 0 bases from V and 2 bases from J, with 17 bases in between. The CDR3 reads CASSLAISGKKNTEAFF. DNA for the CDR3: TGCGCCAGCAGCTTGGCCATTTCCGGGAAAAAAAACACTGAAGCTTTCTTT.

V is TRBV5-4 and J is TRBJ2-5; D is perhaps TRBD1 or TRBD2 (6 bases each). Germline assignment: CDR1 SGHNT and CDR2 YYREEE (reference sequence). V was trimmed by 4 bases and J by 5 bases, leaving 15 bases between them. The CDR3 covers 14 residues. CDR3 protein: CASSPARGRETQYF. The CDR3 coding sequence is TGTGCCAGCAGCCCGGCCCGGGGGCGCGAGACCCAGTACTTC.

This clonotype showed up just a few times. This rearrangement joins TRBV11-2 to TRBJ1-1; D is unclear. Trimming removed 2 bases at V and 4 bases at J, with 11 bases between. From germline, CDR1 is SGHAT and CDR2 FQNNGV. The CDR3 runs to 14 residues. This chain's CDR3 is CASSLSDWGTEAFF. CDR3 DNA sequence: TGTGCCAGCAGCTTATCAGACTGGGGCACTGAAGCTTTCTTT.

This sequence joins TRBV12-3 or TRBV12-4 and TRBJ2-3; 9 bases map to TRBD1. Trimming removed 6 bases from V and 5 bases from J; junction bases left unmatched: 6. The CDR3 length is 14 residues. The CDR3 DNA is TGTGCCAGCAGAAAGAACAGGGGGCAAGATACGCAGTATTTT. Translation: CASRKNRGQDTQYF.

This clonotype has a count of ten or more. J is TRBJ2-6 and V is TRBV12-3 or TRBV12-4, with TRBD1 identical over 9 bases. The CDR3 spans 19 residues. After removal of 1 base from V and 3 bases from J, the junction contained 10 bases not matched to a gene. The CDR3 is CASSLVNNRGRRGANVLTF. The CDR3 region has the DNA TGTGCCAGCAGTTTAGTGAACAACAGGGGGCGACGTGGGGCCAACGTCCTGACTTTC.

The chain combines TRBV28 with TRBJ2-1; 9 nucleotides match TRBD2. CDR1 and CDR2 from the germline V gene are MDHEN and SYDVKM. V was clipped by 6 bases and J by 8 bases; unmatched bases: 8. This CDR3 region has 14 residues. In nucleotides, the CDR3 is TGTGCCAGCAGGGATAGCGGGGGAGGTCATGAGCAGTTCTTC. Translation: CASRDSGGGHEQFF.

This clonotype was counted a few times. The rearrangement joins TRBV6-1 to TRBJ1-4; TRBD1 is a possible D gene (6 bases). Between the trimmed V and J ends, which lost 6 bases and 7 bases, there was a span of 15 bases. CDR1 and CDR2 (germline): MNHNS, SASEGT. The CDR3 runs 14 residues. The CDR3 region has the DNA TGTGCCAGCAGAAACAGGGCGGAGAGTGAAAAACTGTTTTTT. It specifies CASRNRAESEKLFF.

This clonotype was observed a few times. The rearrangement uses TRBV19 and TRBJ1-5, with 10 nucleotides matching TRBD1. V lost 11 bases to trimming and J lost 0 bases; unmatched junction nucleotides: 4. The CDR3 consists of 14 residues. The germline CDR1 and CDR2 sequences are LNHDA and SQIVND (reference sequence). CDR3 sequence reads: CAVRDRGSNQPQHF. The DNA for the CDR3 is TGTGCCGTACGGGACAGGGGTAGCAATCAGCCCCAGCATTTT.

There are a few counts of this clonotype. J is TRBJ2-4 and V is TRBV19; a possible D gene is TRBD1 (6 bases). Germline CDR1 is LNHDA and CDR2 is SQIVND (reference sequence). V lost 4 bases to trimming and J lost 8 bases, with 12 bases between them. The CDR3 is 13 amino acids. This CDR3 is CASSTHRVDIQYF. CDR3 nucleotides: TGTGCCAGTAGTACCCACAGGGTCGACATTCAGTACTTC.

This clonotype was picked up many times. The rearrangement uses TRBV28 and TRBJ2-3, with TRBD2 identical over 9 bases. The length of the CDR3 is 16 residues. Germline CDR1 reads MDHEN; CDR2 reads SYDVKM. V gave up 5 bases and J gave up 4 bases; unmatched junction bases: 10. Written as DNA, the CDR3 is TGTGCCAGCAGTCCACAGCTAGCGGGGAGTTCAGATACGCAGTATTTT. Translated: CASSPQLAGSSDTQYF.

This clonotype was found a few times. The rearrangement links TRBV5-5 to TRBJ2-3, with 7 bases fitting TRBD2. V gave up 4 bases and J gave up 1 base; unmatched junction bases: 3. Germline V gene data show CDR1 as SGHKS and CDR2 as YYEKEE (reference sequence). The CDR3 has 14 residues. The CDR3 DNA reads as TGTGCCAGCAGCGACACTAGCGGCACAGATACGCAGTATTTT. Amino acids: CASSDTSGTDTQYF.

There are a few counts of this clonotype. The genes are TRBV6-2 or TRBV6-3 and TRBJ2-7; no clear D gene. The CDR3 loop spans 16 amino acids. V gave up 0 bases and J gave up 3 bases, with 15 bases separating them. Germline V lookup: CDR1 MNHEY, CDR2 SVGEGT. The CDR3 loop reads CASSYSIALNLYEQYF. For the CDR3, the DNA is TGTGCCAGCAGTTACTCGATCGCGCTGAACCTCTACGAGCAGTACTTC.

The genes are TRBV2 and TRBJ1-6; D is unclear. V was trimmed by 1 base and J by 6 bases, leaving 13 bases between them. The CDR3 totals 16 residues. Germline values: CDR1 SNHLY, CDR2 FYNNEI. CDR3 region: CASSEGLAEFNSPLHF. The DNA for the CDR3 is TGTGCCAGCAGTGAAGGTTTGGCGGAATTTAATTCACCCCTCCACTTT. The full variable domain, with the rest looked up from reference TRBV2 and TRBJ1-6, is EPEVTQTPSHQVTQMGQEVILRCVPISNHLYFYWYRQILGQKVEFLVSFYNNEISEKSEIFDDQFSVERPDGSNFTLKIRSTKLEDSAMYFCASSEGLAEFNSPLHFGNGTRLTVT.

The CDR3 coding sequence is TGTGCCAGCAGCTCTCCCGGGACTAGCGGGGAGCAGTACTTC. Its protein is CASSSPGTSGEQYF. The chain recombines TRBV7-2 with TRBJ2-7; 12 positions agree with TRBD2. Unmatched junction bases numbered 5, after V lost 4 bases and J lost 7 bases. The CDR3 is made up of 14 amino acids. Germline CDR1 reads SGHTA; CDR2 reads FQGNSA.

This clonotype was detected many times. The chain employs TRBV18 and TRBJ2-4, with D possibly matching TRBD1 (6 bases). The CDR3 has 14 amino acids. Trimming removed 3 bases from V and 7 bases from J, with 13 bases in between. CDR1 is KGHSH, CDR2 LQKENI, per germline. The CDR3 nucleotides read TGTGCCAGCTCACCCGCGGCAGGGGTGAACATTCAGTACTTC. It yields the protein CASSPAAGVNIQYF. Full variable domain (remainder filled in from reference TRBV18 and TRBJ2-4): NAGVMQNPRHLVRRRGQEARLRCSPMKGHSHVYWYRQLPEEGLKFMVYLQKENIIDESGMPKERFSAEFPKEGPSILRIQQVVRGDSAAYFCASSPAAGVNIQYFGAGTRLSVL.

This chain uses TRBV28 with TRBJ1-1, with 7 bases aligning to TRBD1. Germline CDR1 reads MDHEN; CDR2 reads SYDVKM. The V segment lost 6 bases and the J segment 0 bases; nucleotides outside the gene matches: 7. The CDR3 consists of 15 residues. CDR3 in DNA: TGTGCCAGCAGAGGACAGGAACAGATGAACACTGAAGCTTTCTTT. This codes for CASRGQEQMNTEAFF.

The rearrangement links TRBV20-1 to TRBJ2-1, with TRBD1 matching 7 bases. V dropped 1 base and J dropped 3; count of bases not matched to a gene: 3. This CDR3 has 14 amino acids. Germline V CDR1 and CDR2: DFQATT, SNEGSKA (reference sequence). This CDR3 is CSARVGTDYNEQFF. Here the CDR3 DNA reads TGCAGTGCTAGAGTAGGGACAGACTACAATGAGCAGTTCTTC.

This clonotype was observed a handful of times. CDR3 DNA sequence: TGTGCCAGCTCACCTGAGCGGGATGAGCAGTTCTTC. Residues: CASSPERDEQFF. The chain joins TRBV18 to TRBJ2-1; D possibly corresponds to TRBD2 (6 bases). Per germline, CDR1 KGHSH and CDR2 LQKENI. The ends were cut back, 3 bases at V and 8 bases at J, with 8 bases in the middle. The CDR3 is 12 residues long.

This clonotype came up a few times. V gene TRBV5-4 combines with J gene TRBJ1-2, with D possibly being TRBD1 (5 bases). Germline V gene lookup returns CDR1 SGHNT and CDR2 YYREEE (reference sequence). The CDR3 extends over 15 amino acids. Trimming took 4 bases from V and 8 from J, leaving 21 bases between them. The CDR3 DNA follows: TGTGCCAGCAGCCCCCGGGGCTCCAGCGGGAGAGGCTACACCTTC. This encodes CASSPRGSSGRGYTF.

In this sample, this clonotype turned up a few times. The chain joins TRBV20-1 to TRBJ1-5, with D possibly matching TRBD1 (5 bases). The V gene's germline CDR1 is DFQATT and CDR2 SNEGSKA (reference sequence). Trimming cost V 0 bases and J 3 bases, with 12 bases left between them. CDR3 length: 15 amino acids. The DNA for the CDR3 is TGCAGTGCTAGAGATCCGAACAGGAACAATCAGCCCCAGCATTTT. Its translation is CSARDPNRNNQPQHF.

The chain has TRBV12-3 or TRBV12-4 and TRBJ1-2, with a possible D match to TRBD1 (6 bases). V lost 4 bases and J 2 bases, leaving 8 bases between the germline ends. CDR3 length: 13 residues. The CDR3 nucleotides are TGTGCCAGCAGTTCAGGGGAGAACTATGGCTACACCTTC. Amino acid sequence: CASSSGENYGYTF.

The chain has TRBV5-1 and TRBJ1-4; 7 nucleotides line up with TRBD1. CDR1 is SGHRS and CDR2 is YFSETQ in the germline V gene. V was clipped by 4 bases and J by 7 bases; unmatched bases: 7. This CDR3 contains 14 residues. Here the CDR3 DNA reads TGCGCCAGCAGCCCGACAGGGTCGGCTGAAAAACTGTTTTTT. Amino acids: CASSPTGSAEKLFF. The full variable domain, completed using reference TRBV5-1 and TRBJ1-4, is KAGVTQTPRYLIKTRGQQVTLSCSPISGHRSVSWYQQTPGQGLQFLFEYFSETQRNKGNFPGRFSGRQFSNSRSEMNVSTLELGDSALYLCASSPTGSAEKLFFGSGTQLSVL.

The sample holds a few counts of this clonotype. Here the CDR3 DNA reads TGCAGTGGGGGGAGACAGGGGGAGACCCAGTACTTC. Translating gives CSGGRQGETQYF. The chain is built from TRBV29-1 and TRBJ2-5; 8 bases fit TRBD1. Germline CDR1 and CDR2: SQVTM and ANQGSEA. This CDR3 is built from 12 residues.

The rearrangement links TRBV7-8 to TRBJ2-1, with TRBD1 identical over 9 bases. CDR1 is SGHVS and CDR2 is FQNEAQ in the germline V gene. The CDR3 runs 15 residues. V shed 8 bases and J 4 bases; nucleotides not matched to a gene: 9. The CDR3 sequence: CASGLDRGTYNEQFF. CDR3 sequence (DNA): TGTGCCAGCGGCCTGGACAGGGGAACGTACAATGAGCAGTTCTTC. Complete variable domain (other parts from reference TRBV7-8 and TRBJ2-1): GAGVSQSPRYKVAKRGQDVALRCDPISGHVSLFWYQQALGQGPEFLTYFQNEAQLDKSGLPSDRFFAERPEGSVSTLKIQRTQQEDSAVYLCASGLDRGTYNEQFFGPGTRLTVL.

The V gene is TRBV5-6, the J gene TRBJ2-5, with 9 positions matching TRBD2. The CDR3 contains 17 residues. From germline, CDR1 is SGHDT and CDR2 YYEEEE. The V and J ends lost 4 bases and 4 bases, in that order; junction bases with no gene match: 14. The CDR3 loop reads CASSDWLAGGKTETQYF. In nucleotides, the CDR3 is TGTGCCAGCAGCGATTGGTTGGCGGGGGGGAAGACAGAGACCCAGTACTTC.

The chain employs TRBV6-5 and TRBJ1-5; D might be TRBD1 (6 bases). This CDR3 region has 15 residues. The V end was cut by 0 bases, the J end by 4 bases, with 10 bases between. Germline values: CDR1 MNHEY, CDR2 SVGAGI. The CDR3 here is CASSYSTGTNQPQHF. CDR3 sequence (DNA): TGTGCCAGCAGTTACTCGACAGGAACTAATCAGCCCCAGCATTTT.

The CDR3, as DNA: TGTGCTAGTGGCCCCGGACAGGGATTTGTGGAGACCCAGTACTTC. This gives the protein CASGPGQGFVETQYF. The chain combines TRBV12-5 with TRBJ2-5; 8 positions match TRBD1. The J segment lost 5 bases and the V segment lost 6 bases, leaving 11 bases of the junction unmatched. The CDR3 is 15 amino acids. The germline V gene encodes CDR1 LGHNT and CDR2 FRNRAP.

This clonotype occurred a few times. This chain links TRBV30 with TRBJ1-6; 9 bases agree with TRBD1. CDR3 size: 17 residues. Germline loops: CDR1 GTSNPN, CDR2 SVGIG (reference sequence). The V gene end was trimmed by 5 bases and the J gene end by 0 bases; junction bases not matched to a gene: 8. CDR3 region: CAWLDRGGFSYNSPLHF. For the CDR3, the DNA is TGTGCCTGGCTGGACAGGGGAGGATTCTCCTATAATTCACCCCTCCACTTT.

This clonotype was detected only a few times. The chain carries TRBV6-2 or TRBV6-3 and TRBJ2-5; TRBD2 agrees at 13 bases. This CDR3 contains 18 residues. CDR1 is MNHEY and CDR2 is SVGEGT in the germline V gene. Unmatched junction bases numbered 13, after V lost 5 bases and J lost 4 bases. The CDR3 coding sequence is TGTGCCAGCAGTCGTCAACCCGGACTAGCGGGGGACGCAGAGACCCAGTACTTC. It specifies CASSRQPGLAGDAETQYF.

V and J are TRBV19 and TRBJ2-3; tentative D call: TRBD1 (6 bases). CDR3 length: 17 amino acids. Germline assignment: CDR1 LNHDA and CDR2 SQIVND (reference sequence). Trimming shortened V by 3 bases and J by 0 bases, and 16 bases separated the two germline ends. CDR3 region: CASSISQGTHSTDTQYF. The CDR3 DNA follows: TGTGCCAGTAGTATTTCCCAGGGGACCCATAGCACAGATACGCAGTATTTT.

The chain employs TRBV15 and TRBJ1-4, with a weak D call TRBD1 (5 bases). The CDR3 runs to 16 residues. The ends were cut back, 0 bases at V and 8 bases at J, with 16 bases in the middle. Germline loops: CDR1 LNHNV, CDR2 YYDKDF (reference sequence). The CDR3 DNA is TGTGCCACCAGCAGAGATCGTACGGGGACTATGGAAAAACTGTTTTTT. Encoded protein: CATSRDRTGTMEKLFF.